One sample yielded the 15 T cell receptor beta chains listed below, sequenced in a study of neurological immune-mediated disorders. A single record per CDR3 protein comes from TCRdb applying MiXCR to the 5' RACE reads. The sample records 30,000 or so distinct CDR3 sequences, around 15% being singletons. Specimen: PBMCs. The receptors were gathered from a man in his sixties or seventies in good health.

This clonotype was found many times. This chain uses TRBV6-5 with TRBJ1-3; possible D gene TRBD1, 5 bases. The CDR3 contains 15 residues. Trimming stripped 0 bases from V and 2 bases from J, with 8 bases between. Germline CDR1 MNHEY, CDR2 SVGAGI. The CDR3 here is CASSYSGQAGNTIYF. CDR3 nucleotides: TGTGCCAGCAGTTACTCGGGGCAGGCTGGAAACACCATATATTTT.

This clonotype was counted many times. The V gene is TRBV28, the J gene TRBJ2-7, with a weak D call TRBD1 (6 bases). The CDR3 has 15 residues. The V end was cut by 4 bases, the J end by 0 bases, with 13 bases between. CDR1 is MDHEN and CDR2 is SYDVKM in the germline V gene. In nucleotides, the CDR3 is TGTGCCAGCAGTTCCTTTGACAGGAGCTCCTACGAGCAGTACTTC. Protein: CASSSFDRSSYEQYF.

This clonotype was seen many times. The chain carries TRBV7-2 and TRBJ2-2; D ambiguous. The V gene lost 5 bases and the J gene lost 6 bases, with 7 bases spanning the gap. Germline V gives CDR1 SGHTA, CDR2 FQGNSA. The CDR3 length is 12 residues. CDR3 sequence reads: CASSPLPGELFF. The CDR3, as DNA: TGTGCCAGCAGCCCCCTGCCCGGGGAGCTGTTTTTT.

This clonotype appeared many times. The rearrangement joins TRBV20-1 to TRBJ2-2; maybe TRBD1 (5 bases). With 3 bases removed from V and 1 base from J, the gap between germline ends came to 18 bases. The germline V gene encodes CDR1 DFQATT and CDR2 SNEGSKA (reference sequence). The CDR3 covers 17 residues. The CDR3 sequence is CSARTAEAHLNTGELFF. DNA for the CDR3: TGCAGTGCTAGGACAGCAGAAGCACACCTGAACACCGGGGAGCTGTTTTTT.

This clonotype was found many times. This chain links TRBV2 with TRBJ2-1; the D gene could be TRBD1 or TRBD2 (5 bases each). Germline CDR1 is SNHLY and CDR2 is FYNNEI. The V and J ends lost 7 bases and 5 bases respectively, with 15 bases between them. The CDR3 sequence is 14 residues long. The CDR3 DNA reads as TGTGCCAGCAATTGGGACCCCGTAGACAATGAGCAGTTCTTC. Its translation is CASNWDPVDNEQFF.

V and J are TRBV7-9 and TRBJ2-7; perhaps D is TRBD1 or TRBD2 (5 bases each). V was pared by 3 bases and J by 5 bases, with 11 bases between. This CDR3 spans 13 amino acids. Germline CDR1 reads SEHNR; CDR2 reads FQNEAQ (reference sequence). The CDR3 bases are TGTGCCAGCAGCTTGAGGGGTGGCGACGAGCAGTACTTC. It codes for CASSLRGGDEQYF. The full variable domain, its missing parts supplied by reference TRBV7-9 and TRBJ2-7, is DTGVSQNPRHKITKRGQNVTFRCDPISEHNRLYWYRQTLGQGPEFLTYFQNEAQLEKSRLLSDRFSAERPKGSFSTLEIQRTEQGDSAMYLCASSLRGGDEQYFGPGTRLTVT.

Ten or more counts support this clonotype. V gene TRBV3-1 combines with J gene TRBJ2-1; possibly TRBD1 for D (6 bases). This CDR3 comprises 13 residues. The germline V and J ends were trimmed by 4 bases and 8 bases, with 12 bases remaining between them. CDR1 and CDR2 from the germline V gene are LGHDT and YNNKEL (reference sequence). CDR3 coding DNA: TGTGCCAGCAGCCTCCAGGGGTCCGATGAGCAGTTCTTC. This gives the protein CASSLQGSDEQFF.

There are many counts of this clonotype. The J gene is TRBJ1-5, the V gene TRBV10-3, with 9 positions matching TRBD1. This CDR3 has 17 residues. V lost 3 bases, J lost 7 bases, and 13 bases stayed unmatched. In germline, CDR1 is ENHRY, CDR2 SYGVKD. CDR3 DNA: TGTGCCATCAGTGAAGGGACAGGGCAAGGAAGCGGCCAGCCCCAGCATTTT. As protein: CAISEGTGQGSGQPQHF.

This clonotype was counted ten times or more. V and J are TRBV7-2 and TRBJ2-4; unclear D gene. V dropped 0 bases and J dropped 9 bases, with 15 bases sitting between them. CDR1 SGHTA and CDR2 FQGNSA come from the germline V gene. The CDR3 is 15 residues long. This CDR3 is CASSLAWLAGSIQYF. CDR3 in DNA: TGTGCCAGCAGCTTAGCCTGGCTCGCCGGTAGCATTCAGTACTTC. Supplemented by reference TRBV7-2 and TRBJ2-4, the full variable domain reads GAGVSQSPSNKVTEKGKDVELRCDPISGHTALYWYRQSLGQGLEFLIYFQGNSAPDKSGLPSDRFSAERTGGSVSTLTIQRTQQEDSAVYLCASSLAWLAGSIQYFGAGTRLSVL.

This clonotype was found many times. The chain is built from TRBV6-2 or TRBV6-3 and TRBJ2-3; TRBD1 might be the D (5 bases). Per the germline V gene, CDR1 is MNHEY and CDR2 is SVGEGT. Trimming took 8 bases from V and 1 from J, leaving 16 bases between them. This CDR3 is built from 15 residues. In DNA, the CDR3 is TGTGCCAGCGGCCCCCAGGGTACTGGCACAGATACGCAGTATTTT. Its translation is CASGPQGTGTDTQYF.

This clonotype was seen many times. The V and J genes are TRBV7-2 and TRBJ2-2, with D maybe TRBD2 (5 bases). The CDR3 loop spans 13 amino acids. V was shortened by 1 base and J by 7 bases, with 7 bases between the two germline ends. Germline loops: CDR1 SGHTA, CDR2 FQGNSA. This CDR3 is CASSLGGVGELFF. The CDR3 DNA reads TGTGCCAGCAGCTTAGGGGGAGTCGGGGAGCTGTTTTTT.

This clonotype showed up many times. The chain combines TRBV10-2 with TRBJ1-5; possibly TRBD1 for D (6 bases). From germline, CDR1 is WSHSY and CDR2 SAAADI. The CDR3 loop spans 16 amino acids. V was cut by 3 bases and J by 0 bases, with 12 bases left in between. The DNA for the CDR3 is TGCGCCAGCAGTGAAAGTACAGGGTATAGCAATCAGCCCCAGCATTTT. Protein sequence: CASSESTGYSNQPQHF.

The table lists this clonotype with many counts. The J gene is TRBJ2-1, the V gene TRBV9, with D maybe TRBD1 (7 bases). Germline values: CDR1 SGDLS, CDR2 YYNGEE. The CDR3 sequence is 15 residues long. Trimming took off 3 bases at V and 2 bases at J, with 12 bases between the two ends. CDR3 in amino acids: CASSARGQTYNEQFF. CDR3 in DNA: TGTGCCAGCAGCGCGCGGGGACAGACCTACAATGAGCAGTTCTTC. The full variable domain, its missing parts supplied by reference TRBV9 and TRBJ2-1, is DSGVTQTPKHLITATGQRVTLRCSPRSGDLSVYWYQQSLDQGLQFLIQYYNGEERAKGNILERFSAQQFPDLHSELNLSSLELGDSALYFCASSARGQTYNEQFFGPGTRLTVL.

There are many counts of this clonotype. The rearrangement joins TRBV2 to TRBJ1-1, with D unclear. The ends were cut back, 2 bases at V and 4 bases at J, with 11 bases in the middle. The CDR3 sequence is 14 residues long. Germline V gene sequence: CDR1 SNHLY, CDR2 FYNNEI. The CDR3 spells CASSEISAGTEAFF. Written as DNA, the CDR3 is TGTGCCAGCAGTGAAATCTCGGCGGGCACTGAAGCTTTCTTT.

This clonotype was seen ten or more times. The chain recombines TRBV12-3 or TRBV12-4 with TRBJ2-1; TRBD2 agrees at 7 bases. CDR3 size: 16 residues. V dropped 3 bases and J dropped 8; count of bases not matched to a gene: 13. The CDR3 region has the DNA TGTGCCAGCAGTTTCTCGGTGTTGGGCGGGAGAGATGAGCAGTTCTTC. The encoded protein is CASSFSVLGGRDEQFF.